The rows below give T cell receptor beta chains drawn from one sample of a study of CXCR3-negative and CXCR3-positive naive CD8 T cells. From its re-call of the 5' RACE reads, TCRdb lists each CDR3 protein once, without DNA. The specimen's table records about 130,000 distinct CDR3 sequences. Material for sequencing was naive CXCR3- CD8+ T cells from blood. The source of these receptors is a human donor in good health. Some clones in this sample may be carry-over from other donors' samples. Both conserved end residues are part of each CDR3.

j_call,v_call,cdr3_aa
TRBJ2-3,TRBV29-1,CSVPGESTDTQYF
TRBJ2-1,TRBV6-5,CASSFTSGGYDNEQFF
TRBJ2-1,TRBV29-1,CSVAQGGSSYNEQFF
TRBJ1-2,TRBV29-1,CSVEDFGGNYGYTF
TRBJ2-1,TRBV6-5,CASSYYSSGGGEQFF
TRBJ2-7,TRBV4-3,CASSQGTGLSYEQYF
TRBJ2-1,TRBV19,CASSMGLLVGNEQFF
TRBJ2-7,TRBV5-1,CASSLGQRSYEQYF
TRBJ2-7,TRBV6-6,CASTGGSGSSYEQYF
TRBJ2-5,TRBV4-1,CASSQNRLPLQETQYF
TRBJ1-1,TRBV14,CASSQDPRWTGNTEAFF
TRBJ2-7,TRBV5-1,CASSLGFAGTDYEQYF
TRBJ2-7,TRBV10-3,CAISESWGADEQYF
TRBJ1-1,TRBV6-2/TRBV6-3,CASSYRARGTEAFF
TRBJ1-2,TRBV4-1,CASSPTVNFNYGYTF
TRBJ2-2,TRBV29-1,CSVEDQGITGELFF
TRBJ2-7,TRBV29-1,CSVEGRGEDYEQYF
TRBJ2-5,TRBV7-9,CASSAIGSGKTQYF
TRBJ2-7,TRBV29-1,CSGGGQDEQYF
TRBJ2-1,TRBV7-3,CASSPTSGGINEQFF
TRBJ1-1,TRBV25-1,CASSDSVDTEAFF
TRBJ1-4,TRBV6-2/TRBV6-3,CASSYSRDWGNEKLFF
TRBJ2-1,TRBV12-3/TRBV12-4,CASSLVGEQFF
TRBJ2-1,TRBV10-2,CASSESAAGPKQFF